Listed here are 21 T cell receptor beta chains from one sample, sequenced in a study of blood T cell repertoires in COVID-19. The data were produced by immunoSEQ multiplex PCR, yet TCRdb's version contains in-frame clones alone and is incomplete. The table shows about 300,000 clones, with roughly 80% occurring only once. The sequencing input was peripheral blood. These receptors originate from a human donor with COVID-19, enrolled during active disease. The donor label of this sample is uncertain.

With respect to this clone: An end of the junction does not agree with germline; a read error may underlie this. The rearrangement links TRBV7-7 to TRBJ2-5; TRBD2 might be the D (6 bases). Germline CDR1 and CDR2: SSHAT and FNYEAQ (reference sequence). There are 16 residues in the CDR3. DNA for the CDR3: TGTGCTAGCAGCTTAGGGGTTCGTCTAGCGAAGGAGACCCAGTACTTC. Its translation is CASSLGVRLAKETQYF.

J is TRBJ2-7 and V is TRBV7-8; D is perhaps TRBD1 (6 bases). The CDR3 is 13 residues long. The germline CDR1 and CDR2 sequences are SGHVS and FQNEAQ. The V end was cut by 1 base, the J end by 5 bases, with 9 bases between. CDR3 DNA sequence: TGTGCCAGCAGCTTAGTCAGGGGCCACGAGCAGTACTTC. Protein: CASSLVRGHEQYF.

The CDR3: CASSRGLAYAAGELFF. In nucleotides, the CDR3 is TGTGCCAGCAGCAGGGGACTAGCGTACGCCGCCGGGGAGCTGTTTTTT. V and J are TRBV5-8 and TRBJ2-2; 10 nucleotides match TRBD2. Germline CDR1 SGHTS, CDR2 YDEGEE. Unmatched junction bases numbered 9, after V lost 4 bases and J lost 6 bases. This CDR3 is built from 16 residues.

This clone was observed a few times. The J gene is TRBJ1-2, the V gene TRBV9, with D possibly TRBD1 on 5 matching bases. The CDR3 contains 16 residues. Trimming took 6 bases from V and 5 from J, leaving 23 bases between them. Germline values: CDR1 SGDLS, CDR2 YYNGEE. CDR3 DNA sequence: TGTGCCAGCACCTTTGGGGCGTTCTGGGAGGCATATGGCTACACCTTC. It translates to CASTFGAFWEAYGYTF.

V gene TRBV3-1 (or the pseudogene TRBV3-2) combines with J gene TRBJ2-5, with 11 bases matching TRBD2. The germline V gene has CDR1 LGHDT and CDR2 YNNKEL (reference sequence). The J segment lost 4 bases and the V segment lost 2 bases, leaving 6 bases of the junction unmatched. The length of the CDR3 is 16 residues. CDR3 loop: CASSQLAGGAGETQYF. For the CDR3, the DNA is TGTGCCAGCAGCCAACTAGCGGGAGGTGCCGGAGAGACCCAGTACTTC.

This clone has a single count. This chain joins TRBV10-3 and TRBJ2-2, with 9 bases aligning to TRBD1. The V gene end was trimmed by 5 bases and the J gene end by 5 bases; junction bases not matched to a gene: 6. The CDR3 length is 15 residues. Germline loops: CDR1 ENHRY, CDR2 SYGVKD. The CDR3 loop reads CAISFRDRETGELFF. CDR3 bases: TGTGCCATCAGTTTCCGGGACAGGGAGACCGGGGAGCTGTTTTTT.

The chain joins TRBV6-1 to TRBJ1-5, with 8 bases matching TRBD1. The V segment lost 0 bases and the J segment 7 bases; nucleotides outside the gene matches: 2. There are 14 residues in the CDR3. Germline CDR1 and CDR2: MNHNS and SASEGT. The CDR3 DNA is TGTGCCAGCAGTGAAGCAAACAGGGGGCAGCCCCAGCATTTT. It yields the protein CASSEANRGQPQHF.

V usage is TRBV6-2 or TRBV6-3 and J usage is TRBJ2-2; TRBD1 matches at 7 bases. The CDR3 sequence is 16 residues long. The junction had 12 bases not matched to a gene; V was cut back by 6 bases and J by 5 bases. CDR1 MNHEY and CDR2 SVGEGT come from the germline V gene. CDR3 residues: CASSPPGFRGTGELFF. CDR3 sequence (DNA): TGTGCCAGCAGCCCCCCCGGATTCAGGGGGACCGGGGAGCTGTTTTTT.

CDR3 sequence reads: CASSFETTNNEQFF. The CDR3 DNA follows: TGTGCCAGCAGCTTCGAAACGACAAACAATGAGCAGTTCTTC. This chain uses TRBV7-9 with TRBJ2-1; D ambiguous. Germline V gene lookup returns CDR1 SEHNR and CDR2 FQNEAQ (reference sequence). The CDR3 covers 14 residues. Trimming left V 3 bases short and J 5 bases short, with 11 bases between.

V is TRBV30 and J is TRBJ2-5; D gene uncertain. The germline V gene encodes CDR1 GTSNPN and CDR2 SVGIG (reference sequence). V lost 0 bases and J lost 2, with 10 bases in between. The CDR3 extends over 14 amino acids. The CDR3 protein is CAWSVRRGQETQYF. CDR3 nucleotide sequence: TGTGCCTGGAGTGTACGGCGCGGTCAAGAGACCCAGTACTTC.

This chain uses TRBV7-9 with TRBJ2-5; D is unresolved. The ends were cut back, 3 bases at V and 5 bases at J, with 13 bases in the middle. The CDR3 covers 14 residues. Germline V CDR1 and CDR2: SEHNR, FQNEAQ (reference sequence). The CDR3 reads CASSFTHLFETQYF. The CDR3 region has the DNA TGTGCCAGCAGCTTTACACACCTGTTTGAGACCCAGTACTTC.

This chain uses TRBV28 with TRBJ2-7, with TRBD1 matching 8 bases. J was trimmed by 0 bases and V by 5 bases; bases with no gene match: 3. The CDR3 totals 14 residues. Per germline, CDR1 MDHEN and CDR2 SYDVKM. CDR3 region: CASSVDRASYEQYF. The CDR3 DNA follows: TGTGCCAGCAGTGTGGACAGGGCCTCCTACGAGCAGTACTTC.

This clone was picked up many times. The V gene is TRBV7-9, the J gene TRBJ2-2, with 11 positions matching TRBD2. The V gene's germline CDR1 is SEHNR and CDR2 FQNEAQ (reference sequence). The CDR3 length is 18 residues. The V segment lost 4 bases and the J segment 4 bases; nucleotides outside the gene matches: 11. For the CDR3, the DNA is TGTGCCAGCAGCTCGCCGGGACTAGCGGTCCGGGGCACCGGGGAGCTGTTTTTT. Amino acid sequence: CASSSPGLAVRGTGELFF.

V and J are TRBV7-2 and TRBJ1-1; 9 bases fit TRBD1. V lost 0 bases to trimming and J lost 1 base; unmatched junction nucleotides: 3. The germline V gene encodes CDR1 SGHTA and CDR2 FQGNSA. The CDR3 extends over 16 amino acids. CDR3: CASSLAQGAWNTEAFF. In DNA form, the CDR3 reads TGTGCCAGCAGCTTAGCACAGGGGGCGTGGAACACTGAAGCTTTCTTT.

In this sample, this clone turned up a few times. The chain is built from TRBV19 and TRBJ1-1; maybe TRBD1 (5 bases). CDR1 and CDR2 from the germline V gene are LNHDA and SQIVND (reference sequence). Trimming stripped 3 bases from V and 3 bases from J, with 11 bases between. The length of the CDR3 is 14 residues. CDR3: CASSIQWGDTEAFF. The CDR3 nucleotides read TGTGCCAGTAGTATCCAATGGGGGGACACTGAAGCTTTCTTT.

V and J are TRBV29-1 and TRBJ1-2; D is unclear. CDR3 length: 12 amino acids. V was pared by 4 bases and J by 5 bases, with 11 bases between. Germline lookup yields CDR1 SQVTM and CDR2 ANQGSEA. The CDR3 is CSVVDQMYGYTF. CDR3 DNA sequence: TGCAGCGTTGTAGACCAAATGTATGGCTACACCTTC. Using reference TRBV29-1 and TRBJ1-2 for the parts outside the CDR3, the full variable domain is SAVISQKPSRDICQRGTSLTIQCQVDSQVTMMFWYRQQPGQSLTLIATANQGSEATYESGFVIDKFPISRPNLTFSTLTVSNMSPEDSSIYLCSVVDQMYGYTFGSGTRLTVV.

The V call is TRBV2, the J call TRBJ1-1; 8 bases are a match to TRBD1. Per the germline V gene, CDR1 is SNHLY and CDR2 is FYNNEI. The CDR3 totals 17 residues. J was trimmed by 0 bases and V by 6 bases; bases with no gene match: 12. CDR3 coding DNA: TGTGCCAGCAGAGTACCCTGGGACAGGCCCATGAACACTGAAGCTTTCTTT. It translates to CASRVPWDRPMNTEAFF.

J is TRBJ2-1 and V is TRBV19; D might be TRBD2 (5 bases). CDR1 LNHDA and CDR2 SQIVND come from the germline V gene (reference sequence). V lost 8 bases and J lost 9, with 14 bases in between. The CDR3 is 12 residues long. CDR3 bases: TGTGCCAGTCGGACTCCCTATAGTGAGCAGTTCTTC. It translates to CASRTPYSEQFF.

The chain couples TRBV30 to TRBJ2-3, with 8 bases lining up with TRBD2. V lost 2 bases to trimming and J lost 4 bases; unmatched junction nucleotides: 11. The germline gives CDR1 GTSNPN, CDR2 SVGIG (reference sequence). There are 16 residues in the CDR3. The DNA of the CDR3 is TGTGCCTGGAGTCCCAGGGTCGGACTAGCCCCAGATACGCAGTATTTT. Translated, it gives CAWSPRVGLAPDTQYF.

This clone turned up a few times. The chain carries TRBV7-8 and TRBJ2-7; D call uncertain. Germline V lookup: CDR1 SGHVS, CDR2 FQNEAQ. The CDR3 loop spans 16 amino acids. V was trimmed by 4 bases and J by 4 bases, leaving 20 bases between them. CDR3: CASSWQTLGAFYEQYF. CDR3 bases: TGTGCCAGCAGCTGGCAGACACTTGGCGCTTTTTACGAGCAGTACTTC.

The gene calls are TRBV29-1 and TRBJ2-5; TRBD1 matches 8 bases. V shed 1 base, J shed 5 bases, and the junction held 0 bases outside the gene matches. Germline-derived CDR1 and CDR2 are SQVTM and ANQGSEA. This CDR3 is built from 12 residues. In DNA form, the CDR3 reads TGCAGCGTTGAAGGGACAGGGGAGACCCAGTACTTC. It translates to CSVEGTGETQYF.